These T cell receptor beta chains were read from a single sample in a study of blood T cell repertoires in COVID-19. Assay: immunoSEQ multiplex PCR; the TCRdb copy retains only in-frame clones and omits some. The table includes about 270,000 clones, 86% detected once. The sequenced sample was peripheral blood. The receptors shown here come from an older woman who had recovered from COVID-19. The CDR3 runs from the conserved cysteine through the conserved F or W. The D gene is left open where the match is weak. Some rows have no size entry. The others give once, few or many, or a class for an expanded clone.

CDR3 protein: CASSLGTGYTEAFF; CDR3 DNA: TGTGCCAGCAGCTTGGGGACAGGGTACACTGAAGCTTTCTTT; J gene: TRBJ1-1; D gene: TRBD1; clone size: .; V gene: TRBV7-3
CDR3 protein: CSVVLFGAGQAYEQYF; CDR3 DNA: TGCAGCGTTGTCCTATTTGGGGCAGGGCAGGCCTACGAGCAGTACTTC; J gene: TRBJ2-7; D gene: .; clone size: few; V gene: TRBV29-1
CDR3 protein: CASSFTLHYGYTF; CDR3 DNA: TGTGCCAGCAGTTTCACACTACACTATGGCTACACCTTC; J gene: TRBJ1-2; D gene: .; clone size: .; V gene: TRBV27
CDR3 protein: CASSRTSQADTQYF; CDR3 DNA: TGTGCCAGCAGCCGGACTAGCCAGGCAGATACGCAGTATTTT; J gene: TRBJ2-3; D gene: TRBD2; clone size: .; V gene: TRBV7-3
CDR3 protein: CASSLGLAGMNEQFF; CDR3 DNA: TGTGCCAGCAGCTTAGGCCTAGCGGGGATGAATGAGCAGTTCTTC; J gene: TRBJ2-1; D gene: TRBD2; clone size: .; V gene: TRBV13
CDR3 protein: CASSALTGASETQYF; CDR3 DNA: TGCGCCAGCAGCGCCCTGACTGGGGCCTCGGAGACCCAGTACTTC; J gene: TRBJ2-5; D gene: .; clone size: .; V gene: TRBV5-1
CDR3 protein: CAISDPRWPLDNEQFF; CDR3 DNA: TGTGCCATCAGTGACCCGCGGTGGCCTCTGGACAATGAGCAGTTCTTC; J gene: TRBJ2-1; D gene: .; clone size: .; V gene: TRBV10-3
CDR3 protein: CASSYSHGSTIYF; CDR3 DNA: TGTGCCAGCAGTTACTCCCACGGGAGCACCATATATTTT; J gene: TRBJ1-3; D gene: .; clone size: .; V gene: TRBV6-2/TRBV6-3
CDR3 protein: CASRYRVEAFF; CDR3 DNA: TGTGCCAGTAGATACAGGGTGGAAGCTTTCTTT; J gene: TRBJ1-1; D gene: .; clone size: .; V gene: TRBV19
CDR3 protein: CASSPERRGSYEQYF; CDR3 DNA: TGCGCCAGCAGCCCCGAACGCCGGGGGAGCTACGAGCAGTACTTC; J gene: TRBJ2-7; D gene: .; clone size: few; V gene: TRBV5-1
CDR3 protein: CASSVGRTALYEQYF; CDR3 DNA: TGTGCCAGCAGCGTAGGGCGGACAGCCCTGTACGAGCAGTACTTC; J gene: TRBJ2-7; D gene: .; clone size: .; V gene: TRBV9
CDR3 protein: CASSPRTGPNYGYTF; CDR3 DNA: TGTGCCAGCAGCCCCCGGACAGGACCAAACTATGGCTACACCTTC; J gene: TRBJ1-2; D gene: TRBD1; clone size: .; V gene: TRBV3-1/TRBV3-2
CDR3 protein: CASMGTRVWYF; CDR3 DNA: TGTGCCAGCATGGGGACACGGGTTTGGTACTTC; J gene: TRBJ2-5; D gene: .; clone size: .; V gene: TRBV28
CDR3 protein: CASSDRWYEQYF; CDR3 DNA: TGTGCCAGCAGTGACAGATGGTACGAGCAGTACTTC; J gene: TRBJ2-7; D gene: .; clone size: .; V gene: TRBV2
CDR3 protein: CSVGSLSPAEAFF; CDR3 DNA: TGCAGCGTTGGGTCCCTATCCCCGGCTGAAGCTTTCTTT; J gene: TRBJ1-1; D gene: .; clone size: once; V gene: TRBV29-1
CDR3 protein: CAIPGRGERNSPLHF; CDR3 DNA: TGTGCCATTCCCGGAAGGGGCGAAAGGAATTCACCCCTCCACTTT; J gene: TRBJ1-6; D gene: .; clone size: .; V gene: TRBV28
CDR3 protein: CSASRTGFSTDTQYF; CDR3 DNA: TGCAGTGCTAGTCGGACGGGATTTAGCACAGATACGCAGTATTTT; J gene: TRBJ2-3; D gene: .; clone size: .; V gene: TRBV20-1
CDR3 protein: CASSVSGGVDTQYF; CDR3 DNA: TGTGCCAGCAGCGTAAGCGGGGGGGTAGATACGCAGTATTTT; J gene: TRBJ2-3; D gene: TRBD2; clone size: .; V gene: TRBV9
CDR3 protein: CASSLTPDRANEKLFF; CDR3 DNA: TGTGCCAGCAGCCTAACCCCTGACAGGGCTAATGAAAAACTGTTTTTT; J gene: TRBJ1-4; D gene: TRBD1; clone size: .; V gene: TRBV4-2
CDR3 protein: CSAFWTGGAEAFF; CDR3 DNA: TGCAGCGCCTTCTGGACGGGGGGCGCTGAAGCTTTCTTT; J gene: TRBJ1-1; D gene: .; clone size: .; V gene: TRBV29-1
CDR3 protein: CASSLTGGGQETQYF; CDR3 DNA: TGTGCTAGCAGCTTGACCGGGGGAGGGCAAGAGACCCAGTACTTC; J gene: TRBJ2-5; D gene: TRBD2; clone size: .; V gene: TRBV7-7
CDR3 protein: CATSRDPGTTQTQYF; CDR3 DNA: TGTGCCACCAGCAGAGACCCCGGGACAACCCAGACCCAGTACTTC; J gene: TRBJ2-5; D gene: .; clone size: .; V gene: TRBV15